What follows are 6 T cell receptor beta chains derived from one specimen sequenced in a study of cytomegalovirus exposure and HLA in healthy donors. With 60 Vbeta and 13 Jbeta primers, the PCR was carried out. Assay used: immunoSEQ multiplex PCR; TCRdb lists only in-frame clones, some missing. The profile covers about 69,000 clones, with around 70% appearing a single time and about 10% taken by the ten largest. Sequenced: PBMCs. The receptors stem from a woman under 40 in good health and CMV-seronegative.

This chain uses TRBV28 with TRBJ1-2; TRBD1 aligns across 10 bases. The J segment lost 6 bases and the V segment lost 7 bases, leaving 2 bases of the junction unmatched. Germline V CDR1 and CDR2: MDHEN, SYDVKM. The CDR3 length is 12 residues. The CDR3 nucleotides are TGTGCCAGCACGGACAGGGGGAATGGCTACACCTTC. Protein: CASTDRGNGYTF.

This clone came up a few times. The V gene is TRBV18, the J gene TRBJ1-1, with D possibly being TRBD1 (6 bases). Germline-derived CDR1 and CDR2 are KGHSH and LQKENI. Trimming cost V 6 bases and J 0 bases, with 11 bases left between them. This CDR3 is built from 14 residues. The CDR3 loop is CASSKTGLNTEAFF. The CDR3 DNA is TGTGCCAGCTCTAAAACAGGGTTGAACACTGAAGCTTTCTTT.

A few counts support this clone. The chain is built from TRBV9 and TRBJ1-2; D may be TRBD1 (5 bases). In germline, CDR1 is SGDLS, CDR2 YYNGEE. The CDR3 totals 18 residues. V lost 0 bases and J 0 bases, leaving 18 bases between the germline ends. DNA of the CDR3: TGTGCCAGCAGCGTAGAAAGTCGCGGAGGGGATCCTAACTATGGCTACACCTTC. It is translated as CASSVESRGGDPNYGYTF.

This clone has a handful of counts. The rearrangement joins TRBV4-1 to TRBJ1-1, with D unclear. The germline CDR1 and CDR2 sequences are MGHRA and YSYEKL. Trimming stripped 6 bases from V and 0 bases from J, with 11 bases between. The CDR3 extends over 14 amino acids. CDR3 sequence (DNA): TGCGCCAGCAGTCCCGGGTACATGAACACTGAAGCTTTCTTT. Protein sequence: CASSPGYMNTEAFF.

J is TRBJ1-3 and V is TRBV25-1; 7 nucleotides align to TRBD1. Germline V CDR1 and CDR2: MGHDK, SYGVNS. The CDR3 is made up of 13 amino acids. V shed 7 bases and J 8 bases; nucleotides not matched to a gene: 8. CDR3 residues: CASTQGVGDTIYF. CDR3 coding DNA: TGTGCCAGCACTCAGGGGGTCGGGGACACCATATATTTT.

The chain links TRBV15 to TRBJ2-1; TRBD2 matches 7 bases. The CDR3 runs 15 residues. CDR1 LNHNV and CDR2 YYDKDF come from the germline V gene (reference sequence). V shed 4 bases and J 0 bases; nucleotides not matched to a gene: 3. CDR3 sequence reads: CATSMSGDSYNEQFF. CDR3 nucleotides: TGTGCCACCAGCATGAGCGGGGACTCCTACAATGAGCAGTTCTTC.